Below, 11 T cell receptor beta chains from the same sample are listed, as sequenced in a study. TCRdb processed the RT-PCR reads anew with MiXCR; each CDR3 protein has one entry. The sample has 550,000 to 750,000 distinct CDR3 sequences; over 12% are singletons. Sequencing input: memory CD4+ T cells from blood. These receptors came from a female donor in good health, serving as a healthy control.

This clonotype was detected a few times. V is TRBV4-1 and J is TRBJ1-1, with D possibly matching TRBD1 (5 bases). CDR3 size: 16 residues. Trimming took 4 bases from V and 1 from J, leaving 16 bases between them. Germline V CDR1 and CDR2: MGHRA, YSYEKL. CDR3 residues: CASSRILTGPNTEAFF. Here the CDR3 DNA reads TGCGCCAGCAGCCGAATCTTAACAGGTCCGAACACTGAAGCTTTCTTT.

About this clonotype itself: This may come from a read error, since a much larger clone is one base off. The rearrangement joins TRBV12-3 or TRBV12-4 to TRBJ1-1; D is uncertain. The CDR3 is 15 residues long. Trimming pared 3 bases from V and 8 bases from J, leaving 19 bases between. CDR3 region: CASSFSRIGVVEAFF. CDR3 nucleotides: TGTGCCAGCAGTTTTTCACGGATAGGCGTAGTCGAAGCTTTCTTT.

This chain links TRBV18 with TRBJ1-5; D remains unclear. CDR3 length equals 15 residues. Germline CDR1 KGHSH, CDR2 LQKENI. With 0 bases removed from V and 2 bases from J, the gap between germline ends came to 8 bases. CDR3 DNA: TGTGCCAGCTCACCACCCGGGCAGGGCAATCAGCCCCAGCATTTT. The encoded protein is CASSPPGQGNQPQHF.

This clonotype was observed a handful of times. V usage is TRBV3-1 and J usage is TRBJ2-3, with unresolved D. CDR3 length equals 16 residues. Germline CDR1 LGHDT, CDR2 YNNKEL (reference sequence). Trimming took 0 bases from V and 0 from J, leaving 10 bases between them. The CDR3 DNA reads TGTGCCAGCAGCCAAGACGATATTTTGAGCACAGATACGCAGTATTTT. Its protein product is CASSQDDILSTDTQYF.

The rearrangement joins TRBV5-1 to TRBJ2-3, with a possible D match to TRBD2 (6 bases). Germline assignment: CDR1 SGHRS and CDR2 YFSETQ. This CDR3 spans 16 amino acids. V was shortened by 1 base and J by 4 bases, with 16 bases between the two germline ends. The CDR3, as DNA: TGCGCCAGCAGCTTGTCCGGGGGTTGGCCGCCAGATACGCAGTATTTT. Protein sequence: CASSLSGGWPPDTQYF.

Many counts were recorded for this clonotype. The chain links TRBV20-1 to TRBJ2-3, with D maybe TRBD1 (5 bases). With 7 bases removed from V and 7 bases from J, the gap between germline ends came to 12 bases. The CDR3 is 11 amino acids. Per germline, CDR1 DFQATT and CDR2 SNEGSKA (reference sequence). The CDR3 DNA reads TGCAGTGACTCAAGGGGTAATACGCAGTATTTT. This translates into CSDSRGNTQYF.

The CDR3 DNA is TGTGCCAGCAGTTCGGCCGGGACTAGCGGGAGTGGATACGAGCAGTACTTC. It specifies CASSSAGTSGSGYEQYF. The chain joins TRBV6-5 to TRBJ2-7, with 14 bases lining up with TRBD2. Per germline, CDR1 MNHEY and CDR2 SVGAGI. This CDR3 has 17 amino acids. V shed 4 bases and J 4 bases; nucleotides not matched to a gene: 9.

There are a few counts of this clonotype. The chain employs TRBV24-1 and TRBJ2-1; no clear D gene. Germline lookup yields CDR1 KGHDR and CDR2 SFDVKD. Between the trimmed V and J ends, which lost 4 bases and 7 bases, there was a span of 16 bases. CDR3 length: 15 residues. CDR3 DNA sequence: TGTGCCACCAGTGACTCTCAGAGGCTGAAAAATGAGCAGTTCTTC. Protein: CATSDSQRLKNEQFF.

The chain couples TRBV7-8 to TRBJ1-1; D remains unclear. The germline V gene encodes CDR1 SGHVS and CDR2 FQNEAQ. The V end was cut by 5 bases, the J end by 10 bases, with 20 bases between. The CDR3 extends over 14 amino acids. The CDR3 bases are TGTGCCAGCAGCGGCGGGATGACGGGTGGAGGAGCTTTCTTT. The encoded protein is CASSGGMTGGGAFF.

J is TRBJ2-1 and V is TRBV20-1; D may be TRBD2 (7 bases). The germline V gene has CDR1 DFQATT and CDR2 SNEGSKA (reference sequence). The CDR3 is made up of 16 amino acids. V was trimmed by 1 base and J by 4 bases, leaving 17 bases between them. In nucleotides, the CDR3 is TGCAGTGCTAGAGGGGGAGGGGGAACGGTGTACAATGAGCAGTTCTTC. This codes for CSARGGGGTVYNEQFF.

To note about this clonotype: The junction and the germline gene differ at one end; a read error may be behind it. This chain uses TRBV15 with TRBJ1-4; D call uncertain. The CDR3 extends over 16 amino acids. Germline V gives CDR1 LNHNV, CDR2 YYDKDF (reference sequence). CDR3 protein: CATSRDPASVGEKPFF. CDR3 nucleotide sequence: TGTGCCACCAGCAGAGATCCAGCGTCAGTGGGTGAAAAACCGTTTTTT.